A single sample is the source of the 32 T cell receptor beta chains below, sequenced in a study of spatial heterogeneity in lung cancer. Using its own MiXCR run on the 5' RACE reads, TCRdb lists one record per CDR3 protein. The sample has about 92,000 distinct CDR3 sequences; approximately 12% are singletons. The time point: sample taken at primary tumor resection. Researchers sequenced whole RNA taken from tumor, nontumor lung or frozen PBMC without sorting. Sequences were derived from PBMCs, sampled at surgery. The receptors stem from a male donor with early-stage non-small cell lung cancer.

This clonotype was recorded a few times. This rearrangement joins TRBV6-6 to TRBJ1-2; D gene unclear. V lost 5 bases and J 7 bases, leaving 20 bases between the germline ends. The germline CDR1 and CDR2 sequences are MNHNY and SVGAGI (reference sequence). This CDR3 is 15 amino acids long. The CDR3 sequence is CASSPDRGAGAGYTF. The CDR3 DNA sequence: TGTGCCAGCAGTCCCGATCGGGGAGCAGGCGCTGGCTACACCTTC.

This clonotype has a count of ten or more. V and J are TRBV27 and TRBJ2-1; a weak D match, TRBD1 (6 bases). Germline CDR1 and CDR2: MNHEY and SMNVEV (reference sequence). Trimming pared 3 bases from V and 4 bases from J, leaving 10 bases between. The CDR3 length is 14 residues. CDR3 DNA sequence: TGTGCCAGCAGTTTGCTGGGGACATACAATGAGCAGTTCTTC. This translates into CASSLLGTYNEQFF.

The chain links TRBV7-9 to TRBJ1-1, with a tentative D call TRBD1 (5 bases). The CDR3 is 15 amino acids. The germline V gene encodes CDR1 SEHNR and CDR2 FQNEAQ (reference sequence). The ends were cut back, 3 bases at V and 5 bases at J, with 16 bases in the middle. The CDR3 sequence: CASSFYGSGRTEAFF. The CDR3 DNA sequence: TGTGCCAGCAGCTTTTATGGTTCAGGGAGGACTGAAGCTTTCTTT. The variable domain in full, with the rest retrieved from reference TRBV7-9 and TRBJ1-1, is DTGVSQNPRHKITKRGQNVTFRCDPISEHNRLYWYRQTLGQGPEFLTYFQNEAQLEKSRLLSDRFSAERPKGSFSTLEIQRTEQGDSAMYLCASSFYGSGRTEAFFGQGTRLTVV.

This chain connects TRBV6-2 or TRBV6-3 to TRBJ1-5; no clear D. V gave up 1 base and J gave up 0 bases, with 10 bases separating them. CDR1 is MNHEY and CDR2 is SVGEGT in the germline V gene. CDR3 length: 16 amino acids. CDR3 sequence: CASSYFRTGSNQPQHF. CDR3 nucleotides: TGTGCCAGCAGTTACTTCCGGACTGGTAGCAATCAGCCCCAGCATTTT.

This chain joins TRBV29-1 and TRBJ2-3, with a tentative D call TRBD1 (8 bases). The CDR3 has 14 residues. Trimming cost V 1 base and J 3 bases, with 11 bases left between them. Germline V gene lookup returns CDR1 SQVTM and CDR2 ANQGSEA. The CDR3 DNA reads as TGCAGCGTTGAAGCACAGGGGGGGACAGATACGCAGTATTTT. Translating it yields CSVEAQGGTDTQYF.

This sequence joins TRBV5-1 and TRBJ1-4, with 7 bases matching TRBD1. After removal of 0 bases from V and 4 bases from J, the junction contained 6 bases not matched to a gene. CDR3 length: 16 residues. Per germline, CDR1 SGHRS and CDR2 YFSETQ. The CDR3 protein is CASSLGTGVDNEKLFF. In DNA, the CDR3 is TGCGCCAGCAGCTTGGGCACAGGGGTGGATAATGAAAAACTGTTTTTT.

The rearrangement joins TRBV21-1 to TRBJ1-1; the listed D gene, TRBD1, was not tested against the DNA. TRBV21-1 is tagged as a pseudogene. The CDR3 runs to 13 residues. CDR3 coding DNA: TGTGCCAGCAGCAAAAGGGGGGCAGTCGTCGCTTTCTTT. It translates to CASSKRGAVVAFF.

This clonotype was counted a few times. This chain joins TRBV7-9 and TRBJ1-2; possibly TRBD1 for D (5 bases). There are 15 residues in the CDR3. Germline CDR1 is SEHNR and CDR2 is FQNEAQ (reference sequence). V shed 5 bases and J shed 6 bases, with 19 bases lying between them. The DNA for the CDR3 is TGTGCCAGCAGCCCGACCTCAGTCGGGGCGAATGGCTACACCTTC. Translation: CASSPTSVGANGYTF.

The gene calls are TRBV2 and TRBJ2-7; D is unclear. V dropped 6 bases and J dropped 7 bases, with 19 bases sitting between them. Germline lookup yields CDR1 SNHLY and CDR2 FYNNEI. This CDR3 has 14 residues. In DNA form, the CDR3 reads TGTGCCAGCAGATTGAACATGGTGAGTTTGGAGCAGTACTTC. This encodes CASRLNMVSLEQYF.

Only a few counts were recorded for this clonotype. The chain uses TRBV7-6 and TRBJ2-7; TRBD2 matches at 14 bases. V lost 0 bases, J lost 6 bases, and 1 base stayed unmatched. This CDR3 is built from 15 residues. Germline V CDR1 and CDR2: SGHVS, FNYEAQ. CDR3 amino acids: CASSLAGLAGVEQYF. The CDR3 bases are TGTGCCAGCAGCTTAGCGGGACTAGCGGGAGTCGAGCAGTACTTC.

The chain carries TRBV12-3 or TRBV12-4 and TRBJ2-7; 9 bases align to TRBD2. Trimming took 5 bases from V and 4 from J; bases not matched to a gene: 9. CDR3 length equals 15 residues. CDR3 region: CASSVNSGSGYEQYF. CDR3 nucleotide sequence: TGTGCCAGCAGTGTTAATAGCGGGAGCGGGTACGAGCAGTACTTC.

This clonotype was seen more than once but under ten times. The chain couples TRBV7-8 to TRBJ2-7, with D possibly being TRBD1 or TRBD2 (5 bases each). Trimming took 5 bases from V and 5 from J, leaving 22 bases between them. The CDR3 extends over 16 amino acids. The germline CDR1 and CDR2 sequences are SGHVS and FQNEAQ. The CDR3 bases are TGTGCCAGCAGCCAGAATGCCGGGACCTCAGCACACGAGCAGTACTTC. Protein: CASSQNAGTSAHEQYF.

The chain uses TRBV6-2 or TRBV6-3 and TRBJ2-7, with 12 bases aligning to TRBD1. This CDR3 is built from 13 residues. Germline V CDR1 and CDR2: MNHEY, SVGEGT. V was clipped by 7 bases and J by 7 bases; unmatched bases: 5. The CDR3: CASNRDRGREQYF. CDR3 coding DNA: TGTGCCAGCAACCGGGACAGGGGGCGAGAGCAGTACTTC.

This clonotype was counted only a few times. This chain links TRBV21-1 with TRBJ1-1. TRBV21-1 is listed as a pseudogene. The length of the CDR3 is 12 residues. CDR3 protein: CASSKMNTEAFF. The DNA for the CDR3 is TGTGCCAGCAGCAAAATGAACACTGAAGCTTTCTTT.

The chain links TRBV7-9 to TRBJ1-1, with D possibly being TRBD1 (6 bases). This CDR3 is built from 14 residues. Between the trimmed V and J ends, which lost 3 bases and 4 bases, there was a span of 12 bases. Per the germline V gene, CDR1 is SEHNR and CDR2 is FQNEAQ (reference sequence). CDR3 DNA sequence: TGTGCCAGCAGCTTCAGGGGAGCCGGCACTGAAGCTTTCTTT. Its protein product is CASSFRGAGTEAFF.

This clonotype has at least ten counts. This chain uses TRBV28 with TRBJ2-7, with a weak D call TRBD1 (7 bases). CDR1 and CDR2 (germline): MDHEN, SYDVKM. The CDR3 has 15 amino acids. The germline V and J ends were trimmed by 4 bases and 2 bases, with 15 bases remaining between them. The CDR3, as DNA: TGTGCCAGCAGTTCTGGAGGGGGCCGCGCCTACGAGCAGTACTTC. Protein product: CASSSGGGRAYEQYF.

This clonotype came up a few times. This rearrangement joins TRBV5-1 to TRBJ1-3; D is perhaps TRBD1 (5 bases). V gave up 4 bases and J gave up 0 bases, with 11 bases separating them. The CDR3 is 15 residues long. Germline-derived CDR1 and CDR2 are SGHRS and YFSETQ. CDR3 nucleotides: TGCGCCAGCAGCACCTCAGGGAACTCTGGAAACACCATATATTTT. The encoded protein is CASSTSGNSGNTIYF.

A few counts support this clonotype. This rearrangement joins TRBV6-5 to TRBJ2-6, with D uncertain. Looked up from germline, CDR1 is MNHEY and CDR2 is SVGAGI. Trimming shortened V by 6 bases and J by 0 bases, and 9 bases separated the two germline ends. CDR3 length: 15 residues. The CDR3 nucleotides are TGTGCCAGCAGCCCCTGGGTCTCTGGGGCCAACGTCCTGACTTTC. Translation gives CASSPWVSGANVLTF.

The chain carries TRBV7-2 and TRBJ2-7; 7 bases align to TRBD1. This CDR3 spans 17 amino acids. CDR1 and CDR2 (germline): SGHTA, FQGNSA. With V trimmed by 5 bases and J by 3 bases, 16 bases remained unmatched. CDR3 sequence (DNA): TGTGCCAGCAGCCCCATAGAGACAGGGCCCCCCCTCTACGAGCAGTACTTC. Translation: CASSPIETGPPLYEQYF.

This clonotype was counted a few times. The rearrangement links TRBV5-1 to TRBJ2-7; no definite D call. There are 11 residues in the CDR3. Trimming removed 5 bases from V and 7 bases from J, with 10 bases in between. Looked up from germline, CDR1 is SGHRS and CDR2 is YFSETQ. The CDR3 DNA follows: TGCGCCAGCAGGGGGTCTAGGGAGCAGTACTTC. Translating gives CASRGSREQYF.

The chain combines TRBV20-1 with TRBJ2-1; TRBD2 matches at 8 bases. In germline, CDR1 is DFQATT, CDR2 SNEGSKA (reference sequence). The CDR3 is 15 residues long. V was clipped by 4 bases and J by 2 bases; unmatched bases: 7. The CDR3 region has the DNA TGCAGTGCTAAAACGGCGGGGGGACCCTACAATGAGCAGTTCTTC. Translating gives CSAKTAGGPYNEQFF.

The chain couples TRBV2 to TRBJ1-3; D is undetermined. The V gene's germline CDR1 is SNHLY and CDR2 FYNNEI. CDR3 length equals 12 residues. The V gene lost 3 bases and the J gene lost 16 bases, with 16 bases spanning the gap. CDR3 nucleotide sequence: TGTGCCAGCAGTGAGGGTGGACTTCTTGTGTATTTT. Translation: CASSEGGLLVYF.

The chain has TRBV5-5 and TRBJ2-3; perhaps D is TRBD1 or TRBD2 (6 bases each). The CDR3 length is 15 residues. The V and J ends lost 4 bases and 2 bases respectively, with 14 bases between them. Germline CDR1 reads SGHKS; CDR2 reads YYEKEE (reference sequence). As DNA, the CDR3 is TGTGCCAGCAGCGGGGGGCCGGACTACACAGATACGCAGTATTTT. This encodes CASSGGPDYTDTQYF. Filled out from reference TRBV5-5 and TRBJ2-3, the complete variable domain reads DAGVTQSPTHLIKTRGQQVTLRCSPISGHKSVSWYQQVLGQGPQFIFQYYEKEERGRGNFPDRFSARQFPNYSSELNVNALLLGDSALYLCASSGGPDYTDTQYFGPGTRLTVL.

This clonotype came up once. A read error may explain this, as a much larger clone is one base away. V gene TRBV7-9 combines with J gene TRBJ2-3, with 11 bases aligning to TRBD2. The V gene end was trimmed by 10 bases and the J gene end by 0 bases; junction bases not matched to a gene: 9. The CDR3 loop spans 16 amino acids. Per germline, CDR1 SEHNR and CDR2 FQNEAQ (reference sequence). For the CDR3, the DNA is TGTGCCAACAGTACCAGGACTAGCGGGAGCACAGATACGCAGTATTTT. As protein: CANSTRTSGSTDTQYF.

The J gene is TRBJ2-5, the V gene TRBV5-5, with 9 bases that match TRBD2. Germline CDR1 SGHKS, CDR2 YYEKEE (reference sequence). V gave up 3 bases and J gave up 2 bases; unmatched junction bases: 5. The CDR3 contains 15 residues. The CDR3 protein is CASSSTSGKQETQYF. CDR3 bases: TGTGCCAGCAGCTCGACTAGCGGAAAGCAAGAGACCCAGTACTTC.

This clonotype turned up a few times. The chain combines TRBV6-2 or TRBV6-3 with TRBJ2-7, with 15 positions matching TRBD2. The CDR3 sequence is 17 residues long. The germline V gene has CDR1 MNHEY and CDR2 SVGEGT. J was trimmed by 2 bases and V by 2 bases; bases with no gene match: 4. CDR3 region: CASSYTWTSGRAYEQYF. CDR3 nucleotide sequence: TGTGCCAGCAGTTACACCTGGACTAGCGGGAGGGCCTACGAGCAGTACTTC.

In this sample, this clonotype turned up many times. The V call is TRBV7-8, the J call TRBJ2-5; D is possibly TRBD2 (6 bases). The CDR3 consists of 13 residues. V lost 5 bases, J lost 7 bases, and 14 bases lay in between. Germline V gene data show CDR1 as SGHVS and CDR2 as FQNEAQ. CDR3 in amino acids: CASSPEGRGTQYF. The CDR3 DNA follows: TGTGCCAGCAGCCCGGAGGGTCGGGGGACCCAGTACTTC.

The rearrangement uses TRBV12-3 or TRBV12-4 and TRBJ2-5; D might be TRBD1 or TRBD2, each matching 5 bases. The CDR3 contains 15 residues. The V end lost 5 bases, the J end lost 2 bases, and 15 bases lay between the germline ends. The CDR3 loop reads CASSLRDAKQETQYF. The CDR3 DNA reads as TGTGCCAGCAGTCTCCGGGACGCAAAGCAAGAGACCCAGTACTTC.

This clonotype was seen more than once but under ten times. The chain couples TRBV12-5 to TRBJ2-7; TRBD2 matches at 14 bases. Per the germline V gene, CDR1 is LGHNT and CDR2 is FRNRAP. The CDR3 has 17 amino acids. V was pared by 2 bases and J by 5 bases, with 8 bases of the junction left unmatched. This chain's CDR3 is CASGLNRTSGRWDEQYF. CDR3 nucleotides: TGTGCTAGTGGTTTGAACCGGACTAGCGGGAGGTGGGACGAGCAGTACTTC.

This clonotype was counted only a few times. The chain links TRBV4-3 to TRBJ2-7, with TRBD2 identical over 9 bases. The CDR3 is 14 amino acids. J lost 6 bases, V lost 3 bases, and 6 bases had no gene match. CDR1 is LGHNA, CDR2 YSLEER, per germline. CDR3 coding DNA: TGCGCCAGCAGCCAGGGACTAGCAGCCGCCGAGCAGTACTTC. Translation: CASSQGLAAAEQYF.

The chain joins TRBV6-2 or TRBV6-3 to TRBJ1-1; no definite D call. Germline lookup yields CDR1 MNHEY and CDR2 SVGEGT. V dropped 4 bases and J dropped 3 bases, with 15 bases sitting between them. This CDR3 spans 15 amino acids. The CDR3 DNA follows: TGTGCCAGCAGTTTAGAGGCTACGGGCGACACTGAAGCTTTCTTT. Translating it yields CASSLEATGDTEAFF.

V is TRBV5-5 and J is TRBJ1-4; D is ambiguous. This CDR3 is built from 13 residues. V was shortened by 4 bases and J by 6 bases, with 10 bases between the two germline ends. The germline gives CDR1 SGHKS, CDR2 YYEKEE (reference sequence). CDR3 coding DNA: TGTGCCAGCAGCCCAGCCCCTTATGAAAAACTGTTTTTT. Translated, it gives CASSPAPYEKLFF.